This TCR beta chain was obtained from a study of CD8 T cells in Susac syndrome. A quantity of about 0.5 to 1 ug RNA underwent reverse transcription using random hexamers. The amplification used immunoSEQ multiplex PCR on TCR beta CDR3; it spanned 54 Vbeta and 13 Jbeta. MiXCR was run by TCRdb on the immunoSEQ multiplex PCR reads, yielding one entry per CDR3 protein. The repertoire holds a few hundred thousand distinct CDR3 sequences, 95% seen once, with around 0.082% in the top ten. Trimming left V 6 bases short and J 7 bases short, with 6 bases between. The CDR3 is 11 residues long. Germline V CDR1 and CDR2: SEHNR, FQNEAQ (reference sequence). Sequencing of TCR beta, carried out with a high-throughput approach, was applied to CD8+ and CD4+ T cells from the blood.

Sample: CD4+ T cells from PBMCs. This chain connects TRBV7-9 to TRBJ1-4; D unclear. The TCR sequence derives from a human donor with multiple sclerosis. The DNA of the CDR3 is TGTGCCAGCAGTTCAGGTGAAAAACTGTTTTTT. This sequence encodes CASSSGEKLFF.